The 4 T cell receptor beta chains given below trace back to one sample, sequenced in a study of yellow fever vaccine responses in identical twins (dated by TCRdb to 2016 to 2019). The protocol used for the library was RT-PCR. These reads were obtained on an Illumina HiSeq 2500. TCRdb passed the public sequencing reads through fastp at Q25 and MiXCR, retaining productive beta sequences. When rows share a CDR3 protein, they turn into one entry using the most common DNA and genes. The sample records some 4,000 distinct CDR3 sequences, 90% of which are singletons. The top ten clones comprise less than 2% of the sample. The specimen comprised T cells from blood (PBMCs), unsorted or a sorted subset (not recorded which), sampled before or after yellow fever vaccination (not recorded which). These receptors originate from a woman aged 18-30 years who received the yellow fever vaccine. Donor details come from another sample of the same person, matched by shared clones.

V and J are TRBV11-3 and TRBJ2-1; tentatively, D is TRBD1 (5 bases). The CDR3 consists of 14 residues. Per the germline V gene, CDR1 is SGHNT and CDR2 is YENEEA. The germline V and J ends were trimmed by 5 bases and 4 bases, with 12 bases remaining between them. In nucleotides, the CDR3 is TGTGCCAGCAGCCCAGACAGAGAATACAATGAGCAGTTCTTC. Translation: CASSPDREYNEQFF.

The chain carries TRBV4-3 and TRBJ2-1; D is tentatively TRBD1 or TRBD2 (5 bases each). V lost 5 bases and J lost 7, with 9 bases in between. CDR1 and CDR2 from the germline V gene are LGHNA and YSLEER. The CDR3 covers 12 residues. CDR3 residues: CASSEGWNEQFF. For the CDR3, the DNA is TGCGCCAGCAGCGAGGGGTGGAATGAGCAGTTCTTC.

The chain employs TRBV3-1 and TRBJ2-7; D possibly corresponds to TRBD2 (6 bases). The CDR3 is 14 amino acids. In germline, CDR1 is LGHDT, CDR2 YNNKEL (reference sequence). V was trimmed by 4 bases and J by 4 bases, leaving 14 bases between them. The CDR3 nucleotides are TGTGCCAGCAGCCCCGGTGCCGGGGGATACGAGCAGTACTTC. This translates into CASSPGAGGYEQYF.

This sequence joins TRBV29-1 and TRBJ2-5; 9 bases fit TRBD2. CDR1 is SQVTM and CDR2 is ANQGSEA in the germline V gene. The CDR3 has 13 residues. Unmatched junction bases numbered 8, after V lost 7 bases and J lost 5 bases. The CDR3, as DNA: TGCAGCGGTGGACTAGCGATGCGGGAGACCCAGTACTTC. This codes for CSGGLAMRETQYF.